These 10 T cell receptor beta chains were all obtained from the same sample, sequenced in a study of T cell repertoires in cytomegalovirus infection. TCRdb ran MiXCR on the reads and lists one entry per CDR3 protein. The repertoire holds roughly 630,000 distinct CDR3 sequences, 24% seen once, with less than 9.5% in the top ten. The sample taken for sequencing was CD8+ T cells from PBMCs. The receptors were gathered from a human donor in good health (CMV status not recorded). Some clones in this sample may be carry-over from other donors' samples.

There are a few counts of this clonotype. This chain connects TRBV6-5 to TRBJ2-1; weak D call: TRBD1 (5 bases). Germline CDR1 reads MNHEY; CDR2 reads SVGAGI. V lost 6 bases and J 7 bases, leaving 22 bases between the germline ends. The CDR3 sequence is 16 residues long. CDR3 residues: CASSTQQGYLLNEQFF. CDR3 DNA: TGTGCCAGCAGCACTCAGCAGGGTTATCTCTTGAATGAGCAGTTCTTC.

Details on this clonotype: Since a much larger clone is just one base distant, this may be a read error. J is TRBJ2-3 and V is TRBV7-2; 11 bases match TRBD2. V gave up 4 bases and J gave up 10 bases; unmatched junction bases: 22. The V gene's germline CDR1 is SGHTA and CDR2 FQGNSA. The CDR3 has 19 residues. In DNA form, the CDR3 reads TGTGCCAGCAGCTCCTCGGGTCTAGCGGGGGGCCCTTCTTACCCTGCGCAGTATTTT. As protein: CASSSSGLAGGPSYPAQYF. Complete variable domain (other parts from reference TRBV7-2 and TRBJ2-3): GAGVSQSPSNKVTEKGKDVELRCDPISGHTALYWYRQSLGQGLEFLIYFQGNSAPDKSGLPSDRFSAERTGGSVSTLTIQRTQQEDSAVYLCASSSSGLAGGPSYPAQYFGPGTRLTVL.

The rearrangement joins TRBV5-4 to TRBJ2-1; the match to TRBD1 covers 7 bases. V lost 6 bases, J lost 13 bases, and 13 bases stayed unmatched. Germline-derived CDR1 and CDR2 are SGHNT and YYREEE (reference sequence). The CDR3 contains 13 residues. CDR3 nucleotide sequence: TGTGCCAGCATCCACCGGGACAGTGGACGACAGTTCTTC. Residues: CASIHRDSGRQFF.

This clonotype was counted at least ten times. This chain uses TRBV4-2 with TRBJ2-1, with D possibly matching TRBD1 (6 bases). V lost 3 bases to trimming and J lost 9 bases, with 21 bases between them. Germline-derived CDR1 and CDR2 are LGHNA and YNFKEQ. The CDR3 totals 16 residues. The chain's CDR3 is CASSHPTPPGESEQFF. The CDR3 nucleotides read TGTGCCAGCAGCCATCCCACTCCACCAGGGGAGAGTGAGCAGTTCTTC.

V and J are TRBV20-1 and TRBJ1-2; 8 bases align to TRBD1. The germline CDR1 and CDR2 sequences are DFQATT and SNEGSKA (reference sequence). J lost 1 base, V lost 7 bases, and 14 bases had no gene match. There are 16 residues in the CDR3. CDR3: CSVSPPQGAGNYGYTF. Here the CDR3 DNA reads TGCAGTGTTAGCCCACCTCAGGGGGCTGGTAACTATGGCTACACCTTC.

The chain carries TRBV14 and TRBJ2-3; D gene unclear. Germline V CDR1 and CDR2: SGHDN, FVKESK. The CDR3 totals 14 residues. Trimming cost V 1 base and J 4 bases, with 9 bases left between them. The CDR3: CASSQALFSDTQYF. In nucleotides, the CDR3 is TGTGCCAGCAGCCAAGCACTATTCTCAGATACGCAGTATTTT.

The V and J genes are TRBV6-5 and TRBJ2-4; TRBD1 agrees at 7 bases. J lost 5 bases, V lost 7 bases, and 11 bases had no gene match. The V gene's germline CDR1 is MNHEY and CDR2 SVGAGI. CDR3 size: 15 residues. The CDR3 sequence is CASTLFVGTENIQYF. The DNA of the CDR3 is TGTGCCAGCACCCTTTTCGTAGGGACAGAAAACATTCAGTACTTC.

The chain uses TRBV7-9 and TRBJ2-1; 10 bases map to TRBD2. Trimming at V came to 6 bases and at J to 7 bases, leaving 6 bases not matched to a gene. The germline CDR1 and CDR2 sequences are SEHNR and FQNEAQ (reference sequence). CDR3 length: 14 residues. The CDR3 protein is CASRPKLAGNEQFF. Here the CDR3 DNA reads TGTGCCAGCAGACCAAAACTAGCGGGGAATGAGCAGTTCTTC.

Points on this clonotype: A read error may produce the germline difference seen at one junction end. V is TRBV4-3 and J is TRBJ2-5, with 7 bases aligning to TRBD1. The CDR3 has 15 amino acids. Germline-derived CDR1 and CDR2 are LGHNA and YSLEER. This chain's CDR3 is CASNQGGRGRETQYF. The CDR3 coding sequence is TGCGCCAGCAACCAAGGGGGCAGGGGTCGGGAGACCCAGTACTTC.

The V and J genes are TRBV14 and TRBJ2-5; D tentatively fits TRBD1 or TRBD2 (5 bases each). This CDR3 has 15 residues. The germline V gene encodes CDR1 SGHDN and CDR2 FVKESK. Trimming cost V 0 bases and J 1 base, with 9 bases left between them. CDR3 bases: TGTGCCAGCAGCCAAGACCAAGGGACCCAAGAGACCCAGTACTTC. As protein: CASSQDQGTQETQYF.